This T cell receptor (beta chain) stems from a study of blood T cell repertoires in COVID-19. Background on the study: From T cells, B-cell-depleted T cells, or PBMCs came the material, which was cDNA or gDNA.

The method was immunoSEQ multiplex PCR; TCRdb's version includes in-frame clones alone and lacks a portion of them. The data hold about 210,000 clones, with 84% observed a single time. Germline CDR1 is LNHDA and CDR2 is SQIVND (reference sequence). V shed 5 bases and J shed 4 bases, with 11 bases lying between them. The CDR3 runs 13 residues. The sequence derives from a woman at least 80 years old with COVID-19, enrolled during active disease. Specimen: peripheral blood. The V gene is TRBV19, the J gene TRBJ1-2, with TRBD1 as a possible D gene (6 bases). The CDR3 sequence: CASSPGVSYGYTF. DNA of the CDR3: TGTGCCAGTAGTCCAGGGGTCAGCTATGGCTACACCTTC.